This entry lists 14 T cell receptor beta chains sequenced from one sample in a study of T cell repertoires in cytomegalovirus infection (dated by TCRdb to the late 2010s). The meaning of the sample's treatment or condition label: in vitro stimulation with specific CMV peptide epitopes to enrich CMV-specific T cells. Their antigens remain unidentified. The listed sequencing device is Illumina HiSeq 1500. TCRdb reprocessed the public reads (quality trimming at Q25 with fastp, clone calling with MiXCR) and kept in-frame beta chains. Rows merge per CDR3 protein into single entries with the most common DNA and genes. The sample data list roughly 730,000 distinct CDR3 sequences, and about 33% of these were observed just once. The top ten constitute around a sixth of the sample. The source material was cultured PBMCs, sampled from culture after CMV antigen stimulation. These receptors all come from a human donor in good health (CMV status not recorded). Some clones in this sample may be carry-over from other donors' samples.

Only a few counts were recorded for this clonotype. The rearrangement joins TRBV7-2 to TRBJ2-7; TRBD2 agrees at 9 bases. CDR1 is SGHTA and CDR2 is FQGNSA in the germline V gene. V was pared by 5 bases and J by 0 bases, with 8 bases of the junction left unmatched. There are 16 residues in the CDR3. In nucleotides, the CDR3 is TGTGCCAGCAGCCCAGATAGCGGGGGCTTCTCCTACGAGCAGTACTTC. As protein: CASSPDSGGFSYEQYF.

This chain connects TRBV7-9 to TRBJ2-7, with TRBD2 identical over 10 bases. Per germline, CDR1 SEHNR and CDR2 FQNEAQ (reference sequence). After removal of 6 bases from V and 3 bases from J, the junction contained 5 bases not matched to a gene. This CDR3 contains 14 residues. The CDR3 DNA follows: TGTGCCAGCAGAAGCGGGAGGGACAGCTACGAGCAGTACTTC. Its translation: CASRSGRDSYEQYF.

J is TRBJ2-3 and V is TRBV29-1, with D possibly being TRBD2 (5 bases). Germline CDR1 and CDR2: SQVTM and ANQGSEA. The V end lost 8 bases, the J end lost 2 bases, and 17 bases lay between the germline ends. This CDR3 is built from 14 residues. Here the CDR3 reads CSTSEGGLTDTQYF. The DNA for the CDR3 is TGCAGCACTTCCGAGGGCGGACTCACAGATACGCAGTATTTT.

V usage is TRBV2 and J usage is TRBJ2-7, with 12 bases matching TRBD2. The CDR3 loop spans 15 amino acids. The J segment lost 6 bases and the V segment lost 2 bases, leaving 5 bases of the junction unmatched. Germline CDR1 reads SNHLY; CDR2 reads FYNNEI. CDR3 sequence (DNA): TGTGCCAGCAGTGAAAGCCGGACTAGCGGGGTCGAGCAGTACTTC. It specifies CASSESRTSGVEQYF.

The J gene is TRBJ1-6, the V gene TRBV7-3; D gene uncertain. V was cut by 7 bases and J by 7 bases, with 8 bases left in between. The CDR3 length is 12 residues. Germline V CDR1 and CDR2: SGHTA, FQGTGA. The CDR3 reads CASTISNSPLHF. The CDR3 nucleotides are TGTGCCAGCACCATATCGAATTCACCCCTCCACTTT.

In this sample, this clonotype turned up a few times. The chain is built from TRBV7-9 and TRBJ1-2, with TRBD1 as a possible D gene (6 bases). The V end lost 4 bases, the J end lost 7 bases, and 13 bases lay between the germline ends. Germline values: CDR1 SEHNR, CDR2 FQNEAQ (reference sequence). The CDR3 covers 13 residues. CDR3 region: CASSSWVGGGYTF. CDR3 in DNA: TGTGCCAGCAGCTCCTGGGTAGGGGGTGGCTACACCTTC.

The rearrangement links TRBV7-9 to TRBJ2-3; tentatively, D is TRBD2 (6 bases). CDR3 length equals 14 residues. V was clipped by 5 bases and J by 5 bases, with 14 bases between them. CDR1 is SEHNR, CDR2 FQNEAQ, per germline (reference sequence). In nucleotides, the CDR3 is TGTGCCAGCAGCCCTAGGACGGGACTAGATACGCAGTATTTT. Translating gives CASSPRTGLDTQYF.

This chain joins TRBV20-1 and TRBJ2-1; TRBD2 aligns across 13 bases. This CDR3 contains 15 residues. Germline lookup yields CDR1 DFQATT and CDR2 SNEGSKA (reference sequence). V dropped 1 base and J dropped 8; count of bases not matched to a gene: 5. CDR3 DNA: TGCAGTGCTAGAGTCGGGACTAGCGGGGAAGATGAGCAGTTCTTC. It translates to CSARVGTSGEDEQFF.

The rearrangement uses TRBV7-2 and TRBJ1-2, with D possibly TRBD1 on 6 matching bases. Germline V gives CDR1 SGHTA, CDR2 FQGNSA. This CDR3 contains 14 residues. Trimming took 6 bases from V and 3 from J, leaving 14 bases between them. As DNA, the CDR3 is TGTGCCAGCAGGGGGGGGGGGCGCGACTATGGCTACACCTTC. This encodes CASRGGGRDYGYTF.

This clonotype was picked up many times. CDR3 sequence (DNA): TGTGCCAGCAGTGAGACTAGCGGGACGGGAGATACGCAGTATTTT. It specifies CASSETSGTGDTQYF. The chain uses TRBV6-1 and TRBJ2-3, with 11 bases aligning to TRBD2. V was pared by 3 bases and J by 5 bases, with 4 bases of the junction left unmatched. The CDR3 covers 15 residues. The V gene's germline CDR1 is MNHNS and CDR2 SASEGT.

The sample holds many counts of this clonotype. V gene TRBV7-2 combines with J gene TRBJ2-5; 7 nucleotides line up with TRBD2. Unmatched junction bases numbered 5, after V lost 5 bases and J lost 2 bases. This CDR3 is built from 14 residues. Looked up from germline, CDR1 is SGHTA and CDR2 is FQGNSA. The DNA for the CDR3 is TGTGCCAGCAGCATCCAGCGGGGACAAGAGACCCAGTACTTC. As protein: CASSIQRGQETQYF.

The chain joins TRBV5-4 to TRBJ2-7; 10 bases align to TRBD1. Trimming took 4 bases from V and 2 from J; bases not matched to a gene: 6. There are 15 residues in the CDR3. Germline CDR1 SGHNT, CDR2 YYREEE (reference sequence). The CDR3 DNA reads TGTGCCAGCAGCCCATGGACAGGGGGGCCCTACGAGCAGTACTTC. This sequence encodes CASSPWTGGPYEQYF. The whole variable domain, filled in from reference TRBV5-4 and TRBJ2-7, reads ETGVTQSPTHLIKTRGQQVTLRCSSQSGHNTVSWYQQALGQGPQFIFQYYREEENGRGNFPPRFSGLQFPNYSSELNVNALELDDSALYLCASSPWTGGPYEQYFGPGTRLTVT.

CDR3 sequence: CASSFQTRNEQFF. The CDR3 nucleotides read TGTGCCAGCAGTTTCCAGACCAGAAATGAGCAGTTCTTC. This chain uses TRBV12-3 or TRBV12-4 with TRBJ2-1; D gene unclear. Trimming cost V 3 bases and J 7 bases, with 10 bases left between them. CDR3 length: 13 residues.

This clonotype was detected many times. The chain employs TRBV7-2 and TRBJ2-3; D perhaps matches TRBD2 (5 bases). The CDR3 has 15 residues. V was shortened by 6 bases and J by 2 bases, with 15 bases between the two germline ends. Germline V gene data show CDR1 as SGHTA and CDR2 as FQGNSA. The CDR3, as DNA: TGTGCCAGCAGGATTTCGGCGGGTTCCACAGATACGCAGTATTTT. Translating it yields CASRISAGSTDTQYF.